This passage covers 22 T cell receptor beta chains from one sample sequenced in a study of T-cell memory formation after mild COVID-19 (dated by TCRdb to the early 2020s). Library creation used 5' RACE. Reads for this sample came from an Illumina NovaSeq 6000. TCRdb itself trimmed the public reads at Q25 with fastp, ran MiXCR and retained productive beta chains. Every entry covers one CDR3 protein and lists the most common genes and DNA from its rows. Across this sample there are 150,000 to 200,000 distinct CDR3 sequences, with approximately 15% seen only once. The ten top clones hold 14% of the sample. Material for sequencing was PBMCs or a T cell subset sorted from them (not recorded which). The receptors here all came from an adult woman who had mild COVID-19 (a few samples of this study predate the infection). The sample titles of this study are shuffled in the database, so cell type and time point are left out; the donor was told from shared clones.

The chain recombines TRBV29-1 with TRBJ2-2, with D uncertain. Germline V gives CDR1 SQVTM, CDR2 ANQGSEA. The V and J ends lost 6 bases and 10 bases respectively, with 21 bases between them. The CDR3 is made up of 14 amino acids. The CDR3 region is CSVFYQGGLPELFF. The DNA of the CDR3 is TGCAGCGTCTTCTATCAAGGCGGCCTCCCGGAGCTGTTTTTT.

The chain links TRBV3-1 to TRBJ1-2, with 7 bases identical to TRBD1. This CDR3 region has 14 residues. Looked up from germline, CDR1 is LGHDT and CDR2 is YNNKEL (reference sequence). J lost 8 bases, V lost 0 bases, and 6 bases had no gene match. CDR3 nucleotide sequence: TGTGCCAGCAGCCAAGATACGGGGACAGCCGGCTACACCTTC. Encoded protein: CASSQDTGTAGYTF.

CDR3 coding DNA: TGTGCCAGCCCCTTGGGGGTCCGAAACACTGAAGCTTTCTTT. Its translation is CASPLGVRNTEAFF. V gene TRBV6-1 combines with J gene TRBJ1-1, with D perhaps TRBD1 (5 bases). The CDR3 is made up of 14 amino acids. From germline, CDR1 is MNHNS and CDR2 SASEGT. Trimming cost V 8 bases and J 2 bases, with 15 bases left between them.

This clonotype was seen only a few times. The chain has TRBV10-3 and TRBJ2-7, with TRBD1 matching 7 bases. CDR1 ENHRY and CDR2 SYGVKD come from the germline V gene. There are 12 residues in the CDR3. J lost 9 bases, V lost 2 bases, and 4 bases had no gene match. CDR3 DNA sequence: TGTGCCATCAGTGAGGACAGGGCTTGGCAGTACTTC. Amino acids: CAISEDRAWQYF.

The chain employs TRBV5-1 and TRBJ1-1; 7 positions agree with TRBD1. The CDR3 spans 16 residues. Germline V gene lookup returns CDR1 SGHRS and CDR2 YFSETQ. Trimming cost V 0 bases and J 3 bases; bases outside gene matches: 8. The CDR3 DNA follows: TGCGCCAGCAGCTTGGCGTTGACAGGGTTTGACACTGAAGCTTTCTTT. Translating gives CASSLALTGFDTEAFF. Full variable domain (remainder filled in from reference TRBV5-1 and TRBJ1-1): KAGVTQTPRYLIKTRGQQVTLSCSPISGHRSVSWYQQTPGQGLQFLFEYFSETQRNKGNFPGRFSGRQFSNSRSEMNVSTLELGDSALYLCASSLALTGFDTEAFFGQGTRLTVV.

Ten or more counts support this clonotype. This chain links TRBV7-8 with TRBJ2-7, with D unclear. The CDR3 loop spans 11 amino acids. Germline CDR1 and CDR2: SGHVS and FQNEAQ. Deletions cut 4 bases from V and 2 bases from J, with 3 bases between. The CDR3 sequence is CASSSTYEQYF. CDR3 sequence (DNA): TGTGCCAGCAGCTCGACCTACGAGCAGTACTTC.

Only a few counts were recorded for this clonotype. The chain has TRBV5-1 and TRBJ1-6, with TRBD1 matching over 9 bases. The trim removed 0 bases at V and 8 bases at J, leaving 0 bases unmatched. The CDR3 consists of 14 residues. Germline CDR1 reads SGHRS; CDR2 reads YFSETQ. The CDR3 coding sequence is TGCGCCAGCAGCTTGGGACAGGGGGATTCACCCCTCCACTTT. Protein: CASSLGQGDSPLHF.

This clonotype has just a few counts. The chain couples TRBV9 to TRBJ1-1, with a possible D match to TRBD1 (5 bases). With 0 bases removed from V and 1 base from J, the gap between germline ends came to 10 bases. The CDR3 runs to 15 residues. CDR1 and CDR2 (germline): SGDLS, YYNGEE. CDR3 in amino acids: CASSVAGRANTEAFF. DNA for the CDR3: TGTGCCAGCAGCGTAGCGGGCAGGGCGAACACTGAAGCTTTCTTT.

J is TRBJ1-2 and V is TRBV5-6; the match to TRBD1 covers 8 bases. The J segment lost 5 bases and the V segment lost 4 bases, leaving 13 bases of the junction unmatched. The length of the CDR3 is 16 residues. CDR1 is SGHDT and CDR2 is YYEEEE in the germline V gene. CDR3 DNA sequence: TGTGCCAGCAGCGGTGGCGCCGGGACAGGTGTTTATGGCTACACCTTC. Its protein is CASSGGAGTGVYGYTF.

The V gene is TRBV6-5, the J gene TRBJ2-7; tentative D call: TRBD1 (6 bases). The CDR3 covers 14 residues. In germline, CDR1 is MNHEY, CDR2 SVGAGI. V dropped 6 bases and J dropped 7 bases, with 19 bases sitting between them. The CDR3 sequence is CASSSGTPTGEQYF. CDR3 DNA sequence: TGTGCCAGCAGCTCCGGGACACCTACGGGGGAGCAGTACTTC.

The chain joins TRBV9 to TRBJ2-2; tentative D call: TRBD1 (5 bases). This CDR3 is built from 14 residues. The V gene's germline CDR1 is SGDLS and CDR2 YYNGEE. The ends were cut back, 3 bases at V and 1 base at J, with 7 bases in the middle. CDR3 nucleotides: TGTGCCAGCAGCGCGACAGTGAACACCGGGGAGCTGTTTTTT. Its protein product is CASSATVNTGELFF.

The V and J genes are TRBV7-8 and TRBJ1-2, with 7 bases aligning to TRBD1. Trimming at V came to 1 base and at J to 4 bases, leaving 6 bases not matched to a gene. The length of the CDR3 is 15 residues. CDR1 is SGHVS and CDR2 is FQNEAQ in the germline V gene. The CDR3 DNA is TGTGCCAGCAGCTTAGATGGGGACAGCCTCTATGGCTACACCTTC. It codes for CASSLDGDSLYGYTF.

The chain links TRBV27 to TRBJ2-1; 7 bases line up with TRBD2. The V gene end was trimmed by 6 bases and the J gene end by 5 bases; junction bases not matched to a gene: 10. The CDR3 runs to 15 residues. Germline CDR1 is MNHEY and CDR2 is SMNVEV (reference sequence). CDR3 sequence (DNA): TGTGCCAGCAGCTTTGAGCGGGGAGTTGACAATGAGCAGTTCTTC. Translated, it gives CASSFERGVDNEQFF.

The V gene is TRBV6-6, the J gene TRBJ1-1; weak D call: TRBD1 (5 bases). Trimming removed 8 bases from V and 1 base from J, with 14 bases in between. Germline V gene sequence: CDR1 MNHNY, CDR2 SVGAGI (reference sequence). The CDR3 runs 14 residues. The CDR3 nucleotides are TGTGCCAGCCGCGATCGTGGGGGGAACACTGAAGCTTTCTTT. The encoded protein is CASRDRGGNTEAFF.

The genes are TRBV18 and TRBJ2-5; no clear D. Germline loops: CDR1 KGHSH, CDR2 LQKENI. The CDR3 consists of 13 residues. V was pared by 2 bases and J by 2 bases, with 6 bases between. For the CDR3, the DNA is TGTGCCAGCTCACCAGCGGAACAAGAGACCCAGTACTTC. It yields the protein CASSPAEQETQYF.

This clonotype was counted many times. J is TRBJ1-1 and V is TRBV4-1; D is undetermined. The V end was cut by 3 bases, the J end by 1 base, with 12 bases between. The CDR3 has 15 residues. Germline assignment: CDR1 MGHRA and CDR2 YSYEKL. The CDR3 sequence: CASSQEVAGNTEAFF. The CDR3 DNA sequence: TGCGCCAGCAGCCAGGAGGTCGCCGGGAACACTGAAGCTTTCTTT.

This clonotype came up a few times. The chain couples TRBV13 to TRBJ2-1; TRBD1 aligns across 8 bases. V was pared by 4 bases and J by 8 bases, with 4 bases of the junction left unmatched. There are 13 residues in the CDR3. Germline V gene lookup returns CDR1 PRHDT and CDR2 FYEKMQ (reference sequence). CDR3: CASSSDRGHEQFF. Here the CDR3 DNA reads TGTGCCAGCAGCTCCGACAGGGGCCATGAGCAGTTCTTC.

The sample holds a few counts of this clonotype. The V call is TRBV5-1, the J call TRBJ2-5; possible D gene TRBD2, 5 bases. The CDR3 loop spans 13 amino acids. Looked up from germline, CDR1 is SGHRS and CDR2 is YFSETQ. Trimming pared 1 base from V and 4 bases from J, leaving 8 bases between. The CDR3 is CASSLTLAETQYF. The CDR3 DNA follows: TGCGCCAGCAGCTTGACCCTAGCAGAGACCCAGTACTTC.

The J gene is TRBJ1-1, the V gene TRBV7-3, with 11 bases lining up with TRBD1. Looked up from germline, CDR1 is SGHTA and CDR2 is FQGTGA. Germline trimming cut 4 bases from V and 3 bases from J; bases unmatched to any gene: 7. The length of the CDR3 is 16 residues. CDR3 loop: CASSSIPGQGDTEAFF. CDR3 nucleotide sequence: TGTGCCAGCAGCTCCATTCCGGGACAGGGGGACACTGAAGCTTTCTTT. Complete variable domain (other parts from reference TRBV7-3 and TRBJ1-1): GAGVSQTPSNKVTEKGKYVELRCDPISGHTALYWYRQSLGQGPEFLIYFQGTGAADDSGLPNDRFFAVRPEGSVSTLKIQRTERGDSAVYLCASSSIPGQGDTEAFFGQGTRLTVV.

V gene TRBV20-1 combines with J gene TRBJ2-3; possible D gene TRBD2, 7 bases. The CDR3 length is 14 residues. Germline loops: CDR1 DFQATT, CDR2 SNEGSKA (reference sequence). V dropped 6 bases and J dropped 6 bases, with 19 bases sitting between them. The CDR3 protein is CSAQEGGPWDTQYF. CDR3 coding DNA: TGCAGTGCCCAGGAGGGGGGGCCCTGGGATACGCAGTATTTT.

This clonotype turned up a few times. For the CDR3, the DNA is TGCGCCAGCAGCTTGGAAGGGACCGGGGGGATCTACGAGCAGTACTTC. Translating gives CASSLEGTGGIYEQYF. The chain carries TRBV5-1 and TRBJ2-7; 7 nucleotides agree with TRBD2. The ends lost 0 bases at V and 3 bases at J; junction bases unmatched: 9. There are 16 residues in the CDR3. Germline lookup yields CDR1 SGHRS and CDR2 YFSETQ.

This rearrangement joins TRBV7-9 to TRBJ2-7; 9 bases line up with TRBD2. V was clipped by 5 bases and J by 2 bases; unmatched bases: 10. The length of the CDR3 is 16 residues. Germline V gene data show CDR1 as SEHNR and CDR2 as FQNEAQ (reference sequence). CDR3 nucleotide sequence: TGTGCCAGCAGCCCCTTTGCGGGAGGGTTCACCTACGAGCAGTACTTC. This codes for CASSPFAGGFTYEQYF.